The entry below describes one T cell receptor beta chain. Profiled with immunoSEQ multiplex PCR; TCRdb holds only in-frame clones, not every one. The table records approximately 15,000 clones, around nine tenths of them present only once. This specimen comes from a study of blood T cell repertoires in COVID-19. The sequence came from a human donor with active COVID-19. The donor label of this sample is uncertain. The sequenced sample consisted of peripheral blood.

The CDR3 spells CSASSGAGGTDTQYF. The CDR3 DNA sequence: TGCAGCGCAAGTAGCGGGGCCGGGGGCACAGATACGCAGTATTTT. This chain connects TRBV29-1 to TRBJ2-3; TRBD2 matches 8 bases. CDR1 and CDR2 from the germline V gene are SQVTM and ANQGSEA. The CDR3 extends over 15 amino acids. The junction had 10 bases not matched to a gene; V was cut back by 7 bases and J by 1 base.